This passage covers 13 T cell receptor beta chains from one sample sequenced in a study of CD8 T cells in ankylosing spondylitis. TCRdb recomputed calls from the 5' RACE reads with MiXCR, one row per CDR3 protein. Among over 20,000 distinct CDR3 sequences listed, roughly 17% were seen once. Source material: blood. The receptors here all came from a male donor with ankylosing spondylitis or in good health (not recorded which).

The CDR3: CASSSGVTATNEKLFF. CDR3 bases: TGCGCCAGCAGCTCTGGGGTGACAGCTACTAATGAAAAACTGTTTTTT. V usage is TRBV4-3 and J usage is TRBJ1-4, with TRBD1 as a possible D gene (5 bases). Trimming left V 5 bases short and J 2 bases short, with 15 bases between. Per the germline V gene, CDR1 is LGHNA and CDR2 is YSLEER. The CDR3 has 16 amino acids.

At least ten counts were recorded for this clonotype. The chain employs TRBV5-1 and TRBJ2-2; D unclear. Deletions cut 1 base from V and 4 bases from J, with 11 bases between. Germline loops: CDR1 SGHRS, CDR2 YFSETQ. The length of the CDR3 is 15 residues. Written as DNA, the CDR3 is TGCGCCAGCAGCTTGCGATTCCCGAGCACCGGGGAGCTGTTTTTT. Translated: CASSLRFPSTGELFF.

This clonotype was seen at least ten times. The rearrangement joins TRBV5-1 to TRBJ1-2; D is perhaps TRBD1 (6 bases). V was clipped by 4 bases and J by 6 bases, with 16 bases between them. The CDR3 consists of 14 residues. Germline-derived CDR1 and CDR2 are SGHRS and YFSETQ. The CDR3 loop reads CASSPPAGVDGYTF. The CDR3 nucleotides are TGCGCCAGCAGCCCCCCCGCAGGGGTTGATGGCTACACCTTC.

The chain couples TRBV27 to TRBJ2-2, with D unclear. The CDR3 has 16 amino acids. The ends were cut back, 5 bases at V and 1 base at J, with 14 bases in the middle. Germline V gene sequence: CDR1 MNHEY, CDR2 SMNVEV (reference sequence). For the CDR3, the DNA is TGTGCCAGCAGTCGGCTCGCAAGCGTGAACACCGGGGAGCTGTTTTTT. Translating gives CASSRLASVNTGELFF.

This clonotype was observed at least ten times. The rearrangement links TRBV7-3 to TRBJ2-1; D perhaps matches TRBD2 (5 bases). The CDR3 covers 15 residues. CDR1 SGHTA and CDR2 FQGTGA come from the germline V gene. V lost 4 bases and J lost 6, with 16 bases in between. The CDR3, as DNA: TGTGCCAGCAGCTCTCGCGGGTCTTCTTCCAATGAGCAGTTCTTC. It specifies CASSSRGSSSNEQFF.

The chain has TRBV9 and TRBJ2-3; weak D call: TRBD1 (6 bases). The CDR3 extends over 15 amino acids. Trimming cost V 1 base and J 2 bases, with 11 bases left between them. CDR1 and CDR2 from the germline V gene are SGDLS and YYNGEE. In nucleotides, the CDR3 is TGTGCCAGCAGCGTACTGCAGGGGCACACAGATACGCAGTATTTT. It specifies CASSVLQGHTDTQYF.

The CDR3 coding sequence is TGTGCCAGCACCTCGGGGGGGCCTGCTTTCTTT. This encodes CASTSGGPAFF. This sequence joins TRBV6-2 or TRBV6-3 and TRBJ1-1, with D possibly being TRBD1 (6 bases). Trimming removed 7 bases from V and 11 bases from J, with 14 bases in between. The length of the CDR3 is 11 residues. Germline CDR1 is MNHEY and CDR2 is SVGEGT.

This clonotype was observed a handful of times. The chain employs TRBV12-3 or TRBV12-4 and TRBJ2-2; a possible D gene is TRBD1 (6 bases). The length of the CDR3 is 16 residues. V lost 5 bases, J lost 0 bases, and 13 bases lay in between. CDR3 region: CASSLSGASNTGELFF. The CDR3, as DNA: TGTGCCAGCAGTCTATCAGGGGCCTCGAACACCGGGGAGCTGTTTTTT.

This chain uses TRBV25-1 with TRBJ2-1, with TRBD1 identical over 9 bases. The CDR3 runs to 14 residues. Unmatched junction bases numbered 5, after V lost 3 bases and J lost 8 bases. From germline, CDR1 is MGHDK and CDR2 SYGVNS. CDR3 in amino acids: CASSDGQGTYEQFF. For the CDR3, the DNA is TGTGCCAGCAGTGACGGACAGGGGACGTATGAGCAGTTCTTC.

A few counts support this clonotype. J is TRBJ2-3 and V is TRBV12-3 or TRBV12-4; the D gene is possibly TRBD2 (5 bases). The V end lost 2 bases, the J end lost 2 bases, and 8 bases lay between the germline ends. This CDR3 is 14 amino acids long. The CDR3 loop reads CASSLLRDTDTQYF. The CDR3, as DNA: TGTGCCAGCAGTTTACTCCGGGACACAGATACGCAGTATTTT.

The chain carries TRBV27 and TRBJ2-5; TRBD2 might be the D (5 bases). Trimming took 4 bases from V and 5 from J, leaving 17 bases between them. Per germline, CDR1 MNHEY and CDR2 SMNVEV (reference sequence). The CDR3 totals 15 residues. The CDR3 is CASSSPLRGLETQYF. CDR3 DNA sequence: TGTGCCAGCAGTTCCCCCCTGCGAGGGTTGGAGACCCAGTACTTC.

The chain carries TRBV28 and TRBJ1-1; D ambiguous. Trimming shortened V by 8 bases and J by 13 bases, and 23 bases separated the two germline ends. This CDR3 has 13 residues. The germline gives CDR1 MDHEN, CDR2 SYDVKM. CDR3 DNA sequence: TGTGCCAGCGCCACCCACCCCCGCAGTTCTTTTTTCTTT. It encodes CASATHPRSSFFF. Complete variable domain (other parts from reference TRBV28 and TRBJ1-1): DVKVTQSSRYLVKRTGEKVFLECVQDMDHENMFWYRQDPGLGLRLIYFSYDVKMKEKGDIPEGYSVSREKKERFSLILESASTNQTSMYLCASATHPRSSFFFGQGTRLTVV.

This clonotype has a count of ten or more. CDR3 DNA sequence: TGTGCCAGCAGATATAGCGGGAGCAGCCCGGAGACCCAGTACTTC. It encodes CASRYSGSSPETQYF. The genes are TRBV12-3 or TRBV12-4 and TRBJ2-5; 9 nucleotides align to TRBD2. The CDR3 is 15 residues long. The ends lost 6 bases at V and 5 bases at J; junction bases unmatched: 10.